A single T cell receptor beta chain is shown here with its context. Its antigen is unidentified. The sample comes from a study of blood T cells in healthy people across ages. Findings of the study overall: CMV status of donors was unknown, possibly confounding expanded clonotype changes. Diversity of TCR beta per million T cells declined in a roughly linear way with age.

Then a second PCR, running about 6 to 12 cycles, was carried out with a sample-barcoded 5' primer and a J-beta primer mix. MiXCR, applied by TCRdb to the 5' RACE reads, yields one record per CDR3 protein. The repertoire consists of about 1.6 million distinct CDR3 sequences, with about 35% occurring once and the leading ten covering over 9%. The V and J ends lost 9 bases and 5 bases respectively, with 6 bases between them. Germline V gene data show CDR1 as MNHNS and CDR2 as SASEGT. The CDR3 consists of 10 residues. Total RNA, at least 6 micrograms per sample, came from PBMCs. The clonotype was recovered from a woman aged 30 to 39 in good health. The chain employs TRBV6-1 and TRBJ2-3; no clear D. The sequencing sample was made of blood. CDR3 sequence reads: CARVEDTQYF. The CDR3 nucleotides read TGTGCCAGGGTTGAAGATACGCAGTATTTT.